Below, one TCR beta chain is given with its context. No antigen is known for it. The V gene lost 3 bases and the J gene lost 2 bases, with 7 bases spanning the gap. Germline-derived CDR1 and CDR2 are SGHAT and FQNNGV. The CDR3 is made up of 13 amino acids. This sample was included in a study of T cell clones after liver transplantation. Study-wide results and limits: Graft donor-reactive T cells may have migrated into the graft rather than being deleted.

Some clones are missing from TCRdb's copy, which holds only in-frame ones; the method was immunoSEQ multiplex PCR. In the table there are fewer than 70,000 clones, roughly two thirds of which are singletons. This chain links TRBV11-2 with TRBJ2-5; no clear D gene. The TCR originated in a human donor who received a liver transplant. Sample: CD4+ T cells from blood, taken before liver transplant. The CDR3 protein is CASSFQFQETQYF. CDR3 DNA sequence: TGTGCCAGCAGCTTCCAGTTTCAAGAGACCCAGTACTTC.